These 12 T cell receptor beta chains came from one sample sequenced in a study of radiotherapy plus CTLA-4 blockade in lung cancer. Method: immunoSEQ multiplex PCR; TCRdb's copy keeps in-frame clones and lacks some. Of roughly 32,000 clones listed, roughly four fifths are singletons. The starting material was peripheral blood, obtained from a patient treated with radiotherapy plus ipilimumab. The origin of the receptors is a human donor with non-small cell lung cancer that progressed on radiotherapy plus ipilimumab.

The J gene is TRBJ1-4, the V gene TRBV6-1; TRBD1 agrees at 9 bases. This CDR3 is built from 16 residues. V lost 2 bases, J lost 4 bases, and 5 bases stayed unmatched. Germline values: CDR1 MNHNS, CDR2 SASEGT. The CDR3 bases are TGTGCCAGCAGTGAATTACAGGGGGCCTTTAATGAAAAACTGTTTTTT. It translates to CASSELQGAFNEKLFF.

The V and J genes are TRBV4-2 and TRBJ2-3; 10 bases map to TRBD2. The CDR3 totals 14 residues. In germline, CDR1 is LGHNA, CDR2 YNFKEQ. Trimming removed 6 bases from V and 6 bases from J; junction bases left unmatched: 6. In DNA form, the CDR3 reads TGTGCCAGCAGTTCTAAGCGGGAGGGCGATACGCAGTATTTT. This encodes CASSSKREGDTQYF.

The chain carries TRBV11-2 and TRBJ2-3; the match to TRBD2 covers 14 bases. The CDR3 covers 19 residues. Germline-derived CDR1 and CDR2 are SGHAT and FQNNGV. The ends lost 3 bases at V and 0 bases at J; junction bases unmatched: 8. CDR3 protein: CASSFRLAGGRWSTDTQYF. Written as DNA, the CDR3 is TGTGCCAGCAGCTTTAGACTAGCGGGGGGGCGATGGAGCACAGATACGCAGTATTTT. The variable domain in full, with the rest retrieved from reference TRBV11-2 and TRBJ2-3, is EAGVAQSPRYKIIEKRQSVAFWCNPISGHATLYWYQQILGQGPKLLIQFQNNGVVDDSQLPKDRFSAERLKGVDSTLKIQPAKLEDSAVYLCASSFRLAGGRWSTDTQYFGPGTRLTVL.

The J gene is TRBJ2-1, the V gene TRBV29-1; TRBD1 aligns across 8 bases. CDR1 and CDR2 (germline): SQVTM, ANQGSEA. V was clipped by 3 bases and J by 8 bases; unmatched bases: 6. The CDR3 totals 13 residues. CDR3 protein: CSVDQATGDEQFF. The CDR3 coding sequence is TGCAGCGTTGACCAGGCGACAGGGGATGAGCAGTTCTTC.

The chain combines TRBV2 with TRBJ2-3, with 9 bases matching TRBD1. The germline V gene has CDR1 SNHLY and CDR2 FYNNEI. Trimming cost V 5 bases and J 4 bases; bases outside gene matches: 7. The CDR3 has 15 residues. Here the CDR3 reads CASSPDRGAADTQYF. CDR3 sequence (DNA): TGTGCCAGCAGTCCTGACAGGGGGGCGGCAGATACGCAGTATTTT. Full variable domain (outside the CDR3, taken from reference TRBV2 and TRBJ2-3): EPEVTQTPSHQVTQMGQEVILRCVPISNHLYFYWYRQILGQKVEFLVSFYNNEISEKSEIFDDQFSVERPDGSNFTLKIRSTKLEDSAMYFCASSPDRGAADTQYFGPGTRLTVL.

The J gene is TRBJ1-2, the V gene TRBV4-1; D is possibly TRBD1 (5 bases). V lost 1 base and J 6 bases, leaving 9 bases between the germline ends. Germline lookup yields CDR1 MGHRA and CDR2 YSYEKL. The CDR3 covers 13 residues. This CDR3 reads CASSQAGYDGYTF. DNA for the CDR3: TGCGCCAGCAGCCAAGCAGGGTATGATGGCTACACCTTC.

The gene calls are TRBV2 and TRBJ2-7; 12 nucleotides match TRBD2. The V and J ends lost 5 bases and 4 bases, in that order; junction bases with no gene match: 6. Germline V lookup: CDR1 SNHLY, CDR2 FYNNEI. The CDR3 consists of 15 residues. CDR3 loop: CASSQTSGSGYEQYF. The CDR3 DNA follows: TGTGCCAGCAGTCAGACTAGCGGGAGTGGTTACGAGCAGTACTTC.

The genes are TRBV2 and TRBJ2-7; D assignment may be TRBD1 or TRBD2 (6 bases each). The CDR3 runs 14 residues. V was trimmed by 8 bases and J by 0 bases, leaving 14 bases between them. CDR1 and CDR2 (germline): SNHLY, FYNNEI. DNA for the CDR3: TGTGCCAGCGTAGGGGGACTGATCTCCTACGAGCAGTACTTC. Its translation: CASVGGLISYEQYF.

The V call is TRBV13, the J call TRBJ1-2, with 11 bases lining up with TRBD1. The CDR3 runs 14 residues. The trim removed 3 bases at V and 6 bases at J, leaving 3 bases unmatched. CDR1 is PRHDT, CDR2 FYEKMQ, per germline (reference sequence). The CDR3 nucleotides read TGTGCCAGCAGCTTCGGACAGGGGGCGCATGGCTACACCTTC. Encoded protein: CASSFGQGAHGYTF.

The V and J genes are TRBV7-9 and TRBJ1-1; TRBD1 aligns across 7 bases. The CDR3 loop spans 18 amino acids. V lost 1 base to trimming and J lost 0 bases; unmatched junction nucleotides: 11. In germline, CDR1 is SEHNR, CDR2 FQNEAQ (reference sequence). In DNA, the CDR3 is TGTGCCAGCAGCTTAGTTGTTCAGGGGGAAAATATGAACACTGAAGCTTTCTTT. It yields the protein CASSLVVQGENMNTEAFF.

V is TRBV15 and J is TRBJ2-1, with D possibly matching TRBD1 (5 bases). V lost 8 bases and J 8 bases, leaving 19 bases between the germline ends. The CDR3 runs to 14 residues. The germline V gene has CDR1 LNHNV and CDR2 YYDKDF (reference sequence). CDR3: CATSARRAGHEQFF. The CDR3 DNA reads as TGTGCCACCTCAGCCAGAAGGGCAGGGCATGAGCAGTTCTTC. Drawing the rest from reference TRBV15 and TRBJ2-1, the complete variable domain is DAMVIQNPRYQVTQFGKPVTLSCSQTLNHNVMYWYQQKSSQAPKLLFHYYDKDFNNEADTPDNFQSRRPNTSFCFLDIRSPGLGDTAMYLCATSARRAGHEQFFGPGTRLTVL.

This clone was counted only a few times. This chain connects TRBV19 to TRBJ1-2; D is unresolved. The V gene's germline CDR1 is LNHDA and CDR2 SQIVND (reference sequence). CDR3 length: 12 residues. The V end lost 6 bases, the J end lost 4 bases, and 9 bases lay between the germline ends. The CDR3: CASSQPLYGYTF. CDR3 DNA: TGTGCCAGTAGCCAGCCGCTCTATGGCTACACCTTC.